This T cell receptor beta chain was obtained from a study of sequential checkpoint blockade in melanoma. Study details: After both sequences, patients received maintenance nivolumab. 90 to 95 pretreatment tumor DNA samples were TCRβ immunosequenced.

General study points: T-cell fraction and clonality followed PD-L1 and CD8+ counts, not mutational load.

This clone was counted a few times. What it binds is not known. Its ends do not fully match the called genes, so a read error is possible. Treatment meaning: randomized to nivolumab then ipilimumab (arm A) or the reverse (arm B). Data came from immunoSEQ multiplex PCR; TCRdb stores just in-frame clones and leaves some out. The sample includes about 4,000 clones, under 20% seen only once; the top ten take about a fifth. The CDR3 runs 13 residues. V gene TRBV7-1 combines with J gene TRBJ1-2; D is ambiguous. Being an ORF, TRBV7-1 has a function that is uncertain. This clonotype originated in a human patient with melanoma. Some clones in this sample may be carry-over from other donors' samples. The sequencing here drew on tumor tissue (inferred from file names), taken from a patient given nivolumab and ipilimumab in sequence. CDR3 sequence reads: CASSPAPNYGYTF. In DNA form, the CDR3 reads TGTGCCAGCAGCCCAGCCCCGAACTATGGCTACACCTTC.